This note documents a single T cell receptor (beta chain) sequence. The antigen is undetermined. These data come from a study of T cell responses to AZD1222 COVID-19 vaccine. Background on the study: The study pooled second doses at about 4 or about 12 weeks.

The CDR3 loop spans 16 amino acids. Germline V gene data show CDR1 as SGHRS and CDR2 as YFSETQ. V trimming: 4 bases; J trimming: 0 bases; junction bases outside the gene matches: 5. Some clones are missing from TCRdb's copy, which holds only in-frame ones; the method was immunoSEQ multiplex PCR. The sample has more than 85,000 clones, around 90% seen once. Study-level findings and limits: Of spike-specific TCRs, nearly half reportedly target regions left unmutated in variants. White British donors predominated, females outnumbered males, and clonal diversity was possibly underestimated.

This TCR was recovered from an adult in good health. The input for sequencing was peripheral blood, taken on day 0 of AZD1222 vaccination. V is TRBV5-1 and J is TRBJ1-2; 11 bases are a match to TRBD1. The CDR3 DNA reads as TGCGCCAGCAGCCCAGGACAGGGGGCTACTAACTATGGCTACACCTTC. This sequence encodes CASSPGQGATNYGYTF.